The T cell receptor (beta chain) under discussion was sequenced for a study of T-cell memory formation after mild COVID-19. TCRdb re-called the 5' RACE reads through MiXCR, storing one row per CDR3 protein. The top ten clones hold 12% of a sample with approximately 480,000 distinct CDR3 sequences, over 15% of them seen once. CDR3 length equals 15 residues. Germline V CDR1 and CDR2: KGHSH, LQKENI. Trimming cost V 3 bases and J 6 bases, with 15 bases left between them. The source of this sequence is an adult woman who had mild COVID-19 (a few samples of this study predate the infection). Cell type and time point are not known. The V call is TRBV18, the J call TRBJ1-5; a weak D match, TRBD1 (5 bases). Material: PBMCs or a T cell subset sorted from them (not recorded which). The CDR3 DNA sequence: TGTGCCAGCTCACCTTCAGGGAATATTGGTCAGCCCCAGCATTTT. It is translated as CASSPSGNIGQPQHF.